This is a list of T cell receptor beta chains from one sample in a study of cytomegalovirus exposure and HLA in healthy donors. Produced via immunoSEQ multiplex PCR; TCRdb's table is partial and in-frame only. The data hold 100,000 to 120,000 clones, with around 73% observed a single time. The sample taken for sequencing was PBMCs. These receptors originate from a man aged 25-45 years in good health and CMV-seronegative. Both conserved end residues are part of each CDR3. The D gene is left open where the match is weak.

D gene	V gene	J gene	CDR3 DNA	CDR3 protein
TRBD2	TRBV7-6	TRBJ2-5	TGTGCCAGCAGCTTAGGAACAGCGGGGGGCGGGGAGACCCAGTACTTC	CASSLGTAGGGETQYF
-	TRBV9	TRBJ1-1	TGTGCCAGCAGCGACGGAGGGGGGGGAGGGACTGAAGCTTTCTTT	CASSDGGGGGTEAFF
TRBD2	TRBV5-1	TRBJ2-3	TGCGCCAGCAGCTTGGTTCCGGGGGGGCCATCAGATACGCAGTATTTT	CASSLVPGGPSDTQYF
TRBD1	TRBV30	TRBJ2-7	TGTGCCTGGAGCCGGGACAGGACACTCGAGCAGTACTTC	CAWSRDRTLEQYF
-	TRBV5-6	TRBJ1-6	TGTGCCAGCAGCCCCTTGGGCTATGAGCTCCACTTT	CASSPLGYELHF
-	TRBV11-2	TRBJ2-1	TGTGCCAGCAGCCCCCTAACAGGTGGCTACAATGAGCAGTTCTTC	CASSPLTGGYNEQFF
-	TRBV28	TRBJ2-7	TGTGCCAGCAGTTTACTACAGGGTACCCACGAGCAGTACTTC	CASSLLQGTHEQYF
-	TRBV11-3	TRBJ2-7	TGTGCCAGCAGCTTTAGTTGGAGCTCCTACGAGCAGTACTTC	CASSFSWSSYEQYF
-	TRBV19	TRBJ1-2	TGTGCCAGTAGTATAGATTGGCGGAAGATAAACTATGGCTACACCTTC	CASSIDWRKINYGYTF
-	TRBV7-2	TRBJ2-3	TGTGCCAGCAGCTCTTGGGGGACTCCAACTGATACGCAGTATTTT	CASSSWGTPTDTQYF
TRBD1	TRBV7-9	TRBJ1-1	TGTGCCAGCAGCCCCGGACAGGGGGCCTCAGGTGAAGCTTTCTTT	CASSPGQGASGEAFF
TRBD1	TRBV4-1	TRBJ1-2	TGCGCCAGCAGCCAAGTCTTCCAGGGGGCAGTTGGCTACACCTTC	CASSQVFQGAVGYTF